This T cell receptor (beta chain) was identified in a study of human T cells and chemical hapten exposure. At the level of the study: The study traced per-sample TCR yield variation mainly to small differences in pooled library volumes.

Unique molecular identifiers were linked by the library to individual cDNA molecules. TCRdb independently ran MiXCR on the reads; one entry per CDR3 protein. Here the sample spans about 120,000 distinct CDR3 sequences, over 7% being singletons. Total RNA was extracted from unfractionated whole blood. Germline assignment: CDR1 MNHEY and CDR2 SVGAGI. The CDR3 is made up of 13 amino acids. Trimming shortened V by 8 bases and J by 0 bases, and 9 bases separated the two germline ends. This clonotype was observed at least ten times. This chain connects TRBV6-5 to TRBJ2-3; the D is unclear. Sequencing used whole blood. The source is a human donor in good health. Some clones in this sample may be carry-over from other donors' samples. Written as DNA, the CDR3 is TGTGCCAGCCTTGGCAGGAGCACAGATACGCAGTATTTT. As protein: CASLGRSTDTQYF.